This T cell receptor (beta chain) emerged from a study of shared clonotypes between healthy human individuals. Study at large: CD4 naive and memory got three plates each, CD8 naive two, CD8 memory one.

For every subset, genomic DNA was evenly distributed across several immunoSEQ plates. TCRdb's table, derived via immunoSEQ multiplex PCR, lists solely in-frame clones and lacks some. The sample holds roughly 2 million clones, about 95% seen once. To note about this clone: Its antigen is undetermined.

Study-wide findings and caveats: Rarefaction analysis demonstrated incomplete sorted-subset sequencing notwithstanding large depth.

CDR1 MNHNS and CDR2 SASEGT come from the germline V gene. The V and J ends lost 1 base and 9 bases, in that order; junction bases with no gene match: 4. The CDR3 totals 14 residues. Naive CD8 populations comprised CD45RO-negative cells positively selected for CCR7, excluding terminally differentiated effector memory CD45RA+ cells. The specimen was naive CD8+ T cells sorted from blood. This chain joins TRBV6-1 and TRBJ2-7; 12 bases fit TRBD1. This clonotype was sampled from a man aged 18 to 30 in good health. The CDR3 protein is CASSEGGQGAVQYF. For the CDR3, the DNA is TGTGCCAGCAGTGAAGGGGGACAGGGGGCGGTGCAGTACTTC.